This T cell receptor (beta chain) appears in the sequencing data of a study of T cells after yellow fever vaccination. Overall study results and limits: A weaker but faster secondary response was observed, peaking on day 5 versus 15. The presence of abundant clonotypes contaminating from the bulk population was possible in FACS-sorted repertoires. Just a small share of clonotypes turned up in the CD4 compartment as well as the CD8 compartment.

5'RACE template switching generated TCR cDNA, adding a universal primer site and UMIs. Using its own MiXCR run on the 5' RACE reads, TCRdb lists one record per CDR3 protein. The table shows 500,000 to 550,000 distinct CDR3 sequences, with 21% occurring only once. For this clonotype: What it binds is unknown.

The material sequenced was PBMCs, taken around 3 weeks after the first yellow fever vaccination. The receptor comes from a man aged 18 to 30 who received the YFV17D yellow fever vaccine.

The CDR3 protein is CASSIGSPSYEQYF. DNA for the CDR3: TGTGCCAGTAGTATAGGCAGTCCCTCCTACGAGCAGTACTTC. The genes are TRBV19 and TRBJ2-7; D not certain. Trimming shortened V by 1 base and J by 0 bases, and 7 bases separated the two germline ends. The V gene's germline CDR1 is LNHDA and CDR2 SQIVND (reference sequence). This CDR3 contains 14 residues.